This T cell receptor (beta chain) was retrieved from a study of blood T cell repertoires in COVID-19. Study as a whole: The United States, Italy and Spain provided the acute and convalescent COVID-19 samples. PBMCs, B-cell-depleted T cells, or T cells were the source of the cDNA or gDNA that made up the material.

Germline lookup yields CDR1 MNHNS and CDR2 SASEGT. The CDR3 is made up of 17 amino acids. V shed 3 bases and J 5 bases; nucleotides not matched to a gene: 13. As processed by the authors: Amplification with reference gene primers provided the estimates of nucleated cell counts. Generated by immunoSEQ multiplex PCR, the TCRdb table keeps only in-frame clones and is missing some. The DNA was the basis for D and trimming; V, J and clone size are from that table. The top ten hold 5.9% of the sample, which has around 200,000 clones, 85% to 90% seen once. This clonotype was obtained from a man older than 75 with acute or convalescent COVID-19. The chain combines TRBV6-1 with TRBJ2-5; 9 bases map to TRBD2. The sample consisted of peripheral blood. In DNA form, the CDR3 reads TGTGCCAGCAGTGACCCTACGAGGGTAGCGGGAGTGGAGACCCAGTACTTC. Translating it yields CASSDPTRVAGVETQYF.